This T cell receptor beta chain was found in a study of blood T cell repertoires in COVID-19. CDR1 and CDR2 from the germline V gene are MDHEN and SYDVKM. This CDR3 has 11 amino acids. V gave up 10 bases and J gave up 4 bases, with 10 bases separating them. Original processing notes: Using reference gene primer amplification, nucleated cell counts were estimated. Assay: immunoSEQ multiplex PCR; the TCRdb copy retains only in-frame clones and omits some. The V and J calls and the clone size are those of that table, but D and trimming were determined from the DNA. The data show some 330,000 clones, with approximately 88% seen just once and more than 3% held by the top ten.

The source material was peripheral blood. This TCR derives from a woman aged 45-60 years with active or convalescent COVID-19. The chain employs TRBV28 and TRBJ1-1; D not certain. This CDR3 is CATQRGTEAFF. Written as DNA, the CDR3 is TGTGCCACCCAAAGAGGCACTGAAGCTTTCTTT. Together with reference TRBV28 and TRBJ1-1, the CDR3 gives the full variable domain: DVKVTQSSRYLVKRTGEKVFLECVQDMDHENMFWYRQDPGLGLRLIYFSYDVKMKEKGDIPEGYSVSREKKERFSLILESASTNQTSMYLCATQRGTEAFFGQGTRLTVV.